This T cell receptor (beta chain) was sequenced in a study of Ad26.COV2.S vaccination and SARS-CoV-2 variants. Study-wide context: The donor was enrolled in the Ad26.COV2.S arm of the COV1001 trial. Whole-study findings and limits: Recipients of vaccine and of placebo showed similar breadth of their non-spike TCR repertoires. Spike-specific TCR breadth in vaccine recipients exceeded that seen in placebo recipients.

Treatment specified: around 19 received Ad26.COV2.S at low or high dose, single or two shots; 5 received placebo; per-sample allocation not given. Following the first vaccine or placebo injection, samples were taken on day 63. In Boston, the donor was an adult between 18-55 years of age. The protocol was immunoSEQ multiplex PCR, while the TCRdb copy is restricted to in-frame clones and leaves out a portion. This repertoire shows about 350,000 clones, 75% to 90% found once; its top ten account for under 6%. To note about this clone: As yet, its antigen is unknown.

This CDR3 comprises 15 residues. Per germline, CDR1 SGHRS and CDR2 YFSETQ. V lost 5 bases, J lost 0 bases, and 6 bases stayed unmatched. Sequenced material: peripheral blood, taken in a trial of Ad26.COV2.S vaccine versus placebo. The chain couples TRBV5-1 to TRBJ1-1, with 8 positions matching TRBD1. This clonotype originated in a person between 18 and 60 years old who received the Ad26.COV2.S COVID-19 vaccine or a placebo. CDR3 DNA sequence: TGCGCCAGCAGGCGACAGGGGACCTTGAACACTGAAGCTTTCTTT. Its translation is CASRRQGTLNTEAFF.